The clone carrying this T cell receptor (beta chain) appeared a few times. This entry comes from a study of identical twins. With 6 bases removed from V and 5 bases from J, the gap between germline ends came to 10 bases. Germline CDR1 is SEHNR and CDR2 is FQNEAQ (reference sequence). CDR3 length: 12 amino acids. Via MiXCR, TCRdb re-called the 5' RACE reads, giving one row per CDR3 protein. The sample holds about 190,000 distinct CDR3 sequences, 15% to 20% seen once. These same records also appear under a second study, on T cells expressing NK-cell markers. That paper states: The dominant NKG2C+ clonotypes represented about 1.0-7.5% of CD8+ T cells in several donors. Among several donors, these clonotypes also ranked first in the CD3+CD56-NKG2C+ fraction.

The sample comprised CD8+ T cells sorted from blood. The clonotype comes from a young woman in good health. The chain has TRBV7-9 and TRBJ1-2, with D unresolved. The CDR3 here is CASRLGSYGYTF. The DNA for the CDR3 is TGTGCCAGCAGACTCGGGTCGTATGGCTACACCTTC. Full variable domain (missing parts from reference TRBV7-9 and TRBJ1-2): DTGVSQNPRHKITKRGQNVTFRCDPISEHNRLYWYRQTLGQGPEFLTYFQNEAQLEKSRLLSDRFSAERPKGSFSTLEIQRTEQGDSAMYLCASRLGSYGYTFGSGTRLTVV.